The clone carrying this T cell receptor (beta chain) has only a few counts. As yet, its antigen is unknown. The data were obtained in a study of T-cell memory formation after mild COVID-19. Study summary: Largely donor-specific sequence clusters came from a couple of donors. Study results and limitations: CD4/CD8 balance characterized clones contracting day 15 to 85, and CD4+ skew characterized later expanders.

Via MiXCR, TCRdb re-called the 5' RACE reads, giving one row per CDR3 protein. The sample gives a few hundred thousand distinct CDR3 sequences, around a quarter of which show up once; under 15% is in the top ten. The CDR3 extends over 13 amino acids. Per the germline V gene, CDR1 is PRHDT and CDR2 is FYEKMQ (reference sequence). The germline V and J ends were trimmed by 1 base and 10 bases, with 11 bases remaining between them. The sequence was collected from an adult woman who had mild COVID-19 (a few samples of this study predate the infection). Cell type and time point are not known. Sequencing was carried out using PBMCs or a T cell subset sorted from them (not recorded which). J is TRBJ2-1 and V is TRBV13; D is unclear. CDR3 bases: TGTGCCAGCAGCTTAGAGGACCGCTTAGAGCAGTTCTTC. Translation gives CASSLEDRLEQFF.